This entry lists 30 T cell receptor beta chains sequenced from one sample in a study of Ad26.COV2.S vaccination and SARS-CoV-2 variants. Generated by immunoSEQ multiplex PCR, the TCRdb table keeps only in-frame clones and is missing some. In the table there are roughly 680,000 clones, roughly 90% of which are singletons. As for treatment: 15 to 20 received Ad26.COV2.S at low or high dose, single or two shots; several received placebo; per-sample allocation not given. The samples date from day 63 after the first vaccine or placebo injection. Sequences were derived from peripheral blood, sampled in a trial of Ad26.COV2.S vaccine versus placebo. Every receptor here comes from a person between 18 and 65 years old who received the Ad26.COV2.S COVID-19 vaccine or a placebo.

This clone has a single count. The V call is TRBV30, the J call TRBJ2-7, with D perhaps TRBD2 (6 bases). CDR3 length: 14 residues. Germline CDR1 reads GTSNPN; CDR2 reads SVGIG (reference sequence). Between the trimmed V and J ends, which lost 0 bases and 3 bases, there was a span of 12 bases. This CDR3 reads CAWSVPGTGYEQYF. The CDR3 bases are TGTGCCTGGAGTGTCCCGGGGACTGGCTACGAGCAGTACTTC.

The table lists this clone with a few counts. This chain connects TRBV10-3 to TRBJ1-3; 7 positions match TRBD1. The V gene end was trimmed by 5 bases and the J gene end by 0 bases; junction bases not matched to a gene: 7. This CDR3 has 16 residues. CDR1 and CDR2 from the germline V gene are ENHRY and SYGVKD. DNA of the CDR3: TGTGCCATCAGTAAAACAGGGGTGAGCTCTGGAAACACCATATATTTT. This encodes CAISKTGVSSGNTIYF.

This clone was detected only a few times. The V gene is TRBV18, the J gene TRBJ1-6; TRBD1 might be the D (5 bases). CDR1 is KGHSH, CDR2 LQKENI, per germline. The CDR3 length is 15 residues. The V end was cut by 5 bases, the J end by 7 bases, with 15 bases between. The chain's CDR3 is CASSSRQPPNSPLHF. The CDR3, as DNA: TGTGCCAGCTCATCTCGACAGCCTCCAAATTCACCCCTCCACTTT.

This clone was counted a single time. The genes are TRBV27 and TRBJ1-2; D ambiguous. Germline CDR1 MNHEY, CDR2 SMNVEV (reference sequence). The CDR3 runs to 13 residues. Trimming removed 8 bases at V and 5 bases at J, with 15 bases between. The CDR3 loop reads CASRKPEGYGYTF. CDR3 bases: TGTGCCAGCCGCAAGCCGGAGGGTTATGGCTACACCTTC.

The chain links TRBV2 to TRBJ2-1; TRBD2 matches at 15 bases. The germline gives CDR1 SNHLY, CDR2 FYNNEI. This CDR3 is 15 amino acids long. V lost 4 bases, J lost 9 bases, and 4 bases stayed unmatched. DNA of the CDR3: TGTGCCAGCAGTGGTGGACTAGCGGGAGGGGTTGAGCAGTTCTTC. Protein sequence: CASSGGLAGGVEQFF. Full variable domain (outside the CDR3, taken from reference TRBV2 and TRBJ2-1): EPEVTQTPSHQVTQMGQEVILRCVPISNHLYFYWYRQILGQKVEFLVSFYNNEISEKSEIFDDQFSVERPDGSNFTLKIRSTKLEDSAMYFCASSGGLAGGVEQFFGPGTRLTVL.

V is TRBV5-5 and J is TRBJ1-1; a possible D gene is TRBD1 (5 bases). The V and J ends lost 0 bases and 11 bases respectively, with 11 bases between them. Germline V gene lookup returns CDR1 SGHKS and CDR2 YYEKEE (reference sequence). This CDR3 contains 12 residues. CDR3 in DNA: TGTGCCAGCAGCTTGGTGGCAGGGTATGCTTTCTTT. Translating gives CASSLVAGYAFF. The variable domain in full, completed from reference TRBV5-5 and TRBJ1-1, reads DAGVTQSPTHLIKTRGQQVTLRCSPISGHKSVSWYQQVLGQGPQFIFQYYEKEERGRGNFPDRFSARQFPNYSSELNVNALLLGDSALYLCASSLVAGYAFFGQGTRLTVV.

Comments on this clone: Other DNA sequences in this specimen translate into the identical CDR3. V and J are TRBV5-1 and TRBJ2-3; no clear D. Germline assignment: CDR1 SGHRS and CDR2 YFSETQ. The CDR3 sequence is 14 residues long. Trimming took 0 bases from V and 0 from J, leaving 5 bases between them. This CDR3 reads CASSLGGSTDTQYF. The CDR3 DNA sequence: TGCGCCAGCAGCTTGGGGGGAAGCACAGATACGCAGTATTTT.

This chain links TRBV7-2 with TRBJ2-2; TRBD2 agrees at 8 bases. V gave up 5 bases and J gave up 5 bases; unmatched junction bases: 13. The V gene's germline CDR1 is SGHTA and CDR2 FQGNSA. The CDR3 is 17 amino acids. The CDR3 reads CASSSLERETITGELFF. The CDR3, as DNA: TGTGCCAGCAGCAGCCTAGAGCGGGAGACTATTACCGGGGAGCTGTTTTTT.

The J gene is TRBJ1-1, the V gene TRBV5-1; D is unclear. In germline, CDR1 is SGHRS, CDR2 YFSETQ. Trimming cost V 0 bases and J 4 bases, with 13 bases left between them. The CDR3 has 15 amino acids. CDR3 in DNA: TGCGCCAGCAGCTTGGGAGCGACGGCTAGCACTGAAGCTTTCTTT. Amino acids: CASSLGATASTEAFF.

This clone was detected a few times. The chain carries TRBV12-3 or TRBV12-4 and TRBJ1-1, with D unresolved. CDR3 length equals 13 residues. V was cut by 7 bases and J by 6 bases, with 15 bases left in between. The CDR3 spells CASTILGRPEAFF. The CDR3 coding sequence is TGTGCCAGCACCATCCTTGGGAGACCTGAAGCTTTCTTT.

The genes are TRBV10-3 and TRBJ1-5, with D maybe TRBD1 (6 bases). Trimming pared 6 bases from V and 4 bases from J, leaving 7 bases between. Germline V gene lookup returns CDR1 ENHRY and CDR2 SYGVKD. The CDR3 runs to 12 residues. CDR3 loop: CAISQGNQPQHF. CDR3 nucleotide sequence: TGTGCCATCAGCCAGGGGAATCAGCCCCAGCATTTT.

The chain joins TRBV13 to TRBJ2-5; D unclear. The CDR3 is 16 amino acids. Per germline, CDR1 PRHDT and CDR2 FYEKMQ (reference sequence). With 4 bases removed from V and 5 bases from J, the gap between germline ends came to 20 bases. Here the CDR3 DNA reads TGTGCCAGCAGCTCGACCTGGGCCGTTTTAGGGGAGACCCAGTACTTC. This gives the protein CASSSTWAVLGETQYF.

The chain links TRBV30 to TRBJ2-2, with 9 positions matching TRBD2. The germline V gene encodes CDR1 GTSNPN and CDR2 SVGIG (reference sequence). This CDR3 region has 14 residues. V lost 4 bases and J lost 6; bases outside the gene matches: 6. CDR3 protein: CAWMRGRASGELFF. DNA of the CDR3: TGTGCCTGGATGCGCGGGAGGGCCTCCGGGGAGCTGTTTTTT.

This clone has only a few counts. This chain links TRBV4-1 with TRBJ1-2; no firm D call. Trimming shortened V by 4 bases and J by 10 bases, and 16 bases separated the two germline ends. This CDR3 contains 13 residues. Germline loops: CDR1 MGHRA, CDR2 YSYEKL. The CDR3, as DNA: TGCGCCAGCAGCCCTTCTAGAAGCAAGGACTACACCTTC. Its translation: CASSPSRSKDYTF.

The chain links TRBV9 to TRBJ2-6, with D possibly being TRBD2 (6 bases). CDR1 and CDR2 (germline): SGDLS, YYNGEE. The germline V and J ends were trimmed by 3 bases and 0 bases, with 16 bases remaining between them. The CDR3 contains 18 residues. For the CDR3, the DNA is TGTGCCAGCAGCGGAGGGGTCGGGGGATACTCTGGGGCCAACGTCCTGACTTTC. Amino acid sequence: CASSGGVGGYSGANVLTF.

This clone was picked up one time. This chain joins TRBV6-5 and TRBJ1-6; TRBD1 might be the D (5 bases). The CDR3 has 12 amino acids. The ends were cut back, 11 bases at V and 10 bases at J, with 15 bases in the middle. Germline values: CDR1 MNHEY, CDR2 SVGAGI. The CDR3 here is CASGTLGSPLHF. Here the CDR3 DNA reads TGTGCCTCCGGGACGCTTGGGTCACCCCTCCACTTT.

The chain joins TRBV7-2 to TRBJ1-3; D is possibly TRBD1 (5 bases). This CDR3 region has 15 residues. V lost 4 bases and J 7 bases, leaving 17 bases between the germline ends. The germline gives CDR1 SGHTA, CDR2 FQGNSA. The CDR3 protein is CASSSRRVKGNTIYF. The CDR3, as DNA: TGTGCCAGCAGCTCCCGCCGGGTGAAGGGGAACACCATATATTTT.

V gene TRBV12-5 combines with J gene TRBJ1-1; D remains unclear. V lost 2 bases to trimming and J lost 2 bases, with 9 bases between them. The CDR3 totals 14 residues. The V gene's germline CDR1 is LGHNT and CDR2 FRNRAP. The CDR3 is CASGLRAVNTEAFF. The CDR3 coding sequence is TGTGCTAGTGGTTTGAGGGCAGTAAACACTGAAGCTTTCTTT.

The J gene is TRBJ2-7, the V gene TRBV7-9, with no clear D. Germline CDR1 is SEHNR and CDR2 is FQNEAQ (reference sequence). This CDR3 spans 13 amino acids. V lost 5 bases to trimming and J lost 2 bases, with 10 bases between them. CDR3 loop: CASSPTLAYEQYF. The DNA for the CDR3 is TGTGCCAGCAGCCCCACTTTGGCCTACGAGCAGTACTTC.

The V and J genes are TRBV19 and TRBJ2-1; D perhaps matches TRBD2 (6 bases). Germline CDR1 and CDR2: LNHDA and SQIVND (reference sequence). This CDR3 comprises 15 residues. Trimming removed 7 bases at V and 9 bases at J, with 22 bases between. CDR3 in DNA: TGTGCCAGTAAGCGGTGGGGCCAAGACGGGGGTGAGCAGTTCTTC. Amino acid sequence: CASKRWGQDGGEQFF. The whole variable domain, remainder taken from reference TRBV19 and TRBJ2-1, is DGGITQSPKYLFRKEGQNVTLSCEQNLNHDAMYWYRQDPGQGLRLIYYSQIVNDFQKGDIAEGYSVSREKKESFPLTVTSAQKNPTAFYLCASKRWGQDGGEQFFGPGTRLTVL.

This clone was detected only once. This rearrangement joins TRBV24-1 to TRBJ1-4; D not resolved. This CDR3 has 12 residues. The germline CDR1 and CDR2 sequences are KGHDR and SFDVKD. The V end lost 0 bases, the J end lost 6 bases, and 1 base lay between the germline ends. CDR3 sequence: CATSDLHEKLFF. In nucleotides, the CDR3 is TGTGCCACCAGTGATTTGCATGAAAAACTGTTTTTT.

The chain recombines TRBV25-1 with TRBJ2-1; either TRBD1 or TRBD2 may supply D (5 bases each). Trimming took 1 base from V and 5 from J, leaving 18 bases between them. This CDR3 is built from 17 residues. The V gene's germline CDR1 is MGHDK and CDR2 SYGVNS. The CDR3, as DNA: TGTGCCAGCAGTGAATCTGCGAGGGGACCCGCCGACAATGAGCAGTTCTTC. Protein: CASSESARGPADNEQFF.

The genes are TRBV20-1 and TRBJ2-7, with D hard to call. V dropped 5 bases and J dropped 5 bases, with 16 bases sitting between them. This CDR3 spans 13 amino acids. Germline V gene data show CDR1 as DFQATT and CDR2 as SNEGSKA (reference sequence). CDR3 sequence (DNA): TGCAGTGCTCGTGAGGTCCGTAACGACGAGCAGTACTTC. Its translation is CSAREVRNDEQYF.

The rearrangement joins TRBV5-1 to TRBJ2-3; 12 bases align to TRBD2. This CDR3 contains 14 residues. V shed 5 bases and J 5 bases; nucleotides not matched to a gene: 3. Per germline, CDR1 SGHRS and CDR2 YFSETQ. The CDR3 bases are TGCGCCAGCAGGACTAGCGGGGGATTAGATACGCAGTATTTT. The encoded protein is CASRTSGGLDTQYF.

DNA for the CDR3: TGTGCCAGCAGTCCGCAGGGGACTGGGGCCAACGTCCTGACTTTC. This translates into CASSPQGTGANVLTF. The chain joins TRBV25-1 to TRBJ2-6, with D tentatively TRBD1 (6 bases). Germline V CDR1 and CDR2: MGHDK, SYGVNS. The V end was cut by 5 bases, the J end by 2 bases, with 10 bases between. The CDR3 is 15 residues long.

The rearrangement uses TRBV18 and TRBJ1-5; 8 bases align to TRBD1. After removal of 5 bases from V and 3 bases from J, the junction contained 6 bases not matched to a gene. Germline assignment: CDR1 KGHSH and CDR2 LQKENI. The CDR3 is made up of 15 amino acids. CDR3 bases: TGTGCCAGCTCAACGGACAGGGCGGTCAATCAGCCCCAGCATTTT. The encoded protein is CASSTDRAVNQPQHF.

The chain is built from TRBV21-1 and TRBJ2-7; the table's D call of TRBD2 was not tested on the DNA. TRBV21-1 is labeled a pseudogene. The CDR3 runs to 18 residues. The CDR3 bases are TGTGCCAGCAGCAAAGGGATCCTTCTAGCGGGAGACCCTTACGAGCAGTACTTC. It is translated as CASSKGILLAGDPYEQYF.

This chain uses TRBV7-6 with TRBJ2-5; D could derive from TRBD1 or TRBD2 (6 bases each). This CDR3 has 15 residues. Germline V lookup: CDR1 SGHVS, CDR2 FNYEAQ. The ends were cut back, 1 base at V and 4 bases at J, with 13 bases in the middle. This CDR3 is CASSLGGARRETQYF. The CDR3, as DNA: TGTGCCAGCAGCTTAGGGGGGGCCCGCCGAGAGACCCAGTACTTC. Together with reference TRBV7-6 and TRBJ2-5, the CDR3 gives the full variable domain: GAGVSQSPRYKVTKRGQDVALRCDPISGHVSLYWYRQALGQGPEFLTYFNYEAQQDKSGLPNDRFSAERPEGSISTLTIQRTEQRDSAMYRCASSLGGARRETQYFGPGTRLLVL.

The CDR3 spells CASSYTSGGPYEQYF. The CDR3 region has the DNA TGTGCCAGCAGTTATACTAGCGGGGGCCCCTACGAGCAGTACTTC. The chain couples TRBV6-2 or TRBV6-3 to TRBJ2-7; 11 bases match TRBD2. The CDR3 has 15 residues. Germline values: CDR1 MNHEY, CDR2 SVGEGT. V trimming: 3 bases; J trimming: 2 bases; junction bases outside the gene matches: 3.

This chain uses TRBV7-9 with TRBJ2-7; TRBD1 matches at 8 bases. With 1 base clipped from V and 2 bases from J, the junction kept 4 bases outside the gene matches. Germline CDR1 is SEHNR and CDR2 is FQNEAQ (reference sequence). CDR3 length: 15 residues. The CDR3 DNA reads TGTGCCAGCAGCTTAGAGAGGACAGGGCCCTACGAGCAGTACTTC. Translation: CASSLERTGPYEQYF.